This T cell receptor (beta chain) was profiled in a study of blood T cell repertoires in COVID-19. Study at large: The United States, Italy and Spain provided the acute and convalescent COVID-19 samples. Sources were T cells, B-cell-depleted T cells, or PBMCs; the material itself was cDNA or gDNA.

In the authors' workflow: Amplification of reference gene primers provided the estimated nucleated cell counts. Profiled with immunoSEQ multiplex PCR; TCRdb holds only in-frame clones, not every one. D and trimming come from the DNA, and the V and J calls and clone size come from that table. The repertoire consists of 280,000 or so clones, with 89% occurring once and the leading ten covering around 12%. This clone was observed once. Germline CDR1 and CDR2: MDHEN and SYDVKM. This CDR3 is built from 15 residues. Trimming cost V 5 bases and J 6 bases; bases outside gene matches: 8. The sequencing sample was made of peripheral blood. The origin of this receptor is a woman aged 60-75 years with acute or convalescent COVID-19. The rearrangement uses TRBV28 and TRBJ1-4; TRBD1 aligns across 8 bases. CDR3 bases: TGTGCCAGCAGTCCTTTGACAGGGGCTGATGAAAAACTGTTTTTT. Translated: CASSPLTGADEKLFF.